A selection of T cell receptor beta chains follows, all from one sample in a study of early T cells in non-severe SARS-CoV-2 infection. TCRdb itself ran the 5' RACE reads through MiXCR, one entry per CDR3 protein. The sample holds more than 95,000 distinct CDR3 sequences, about 15% seen once. The source material was whole blood. The receptors were sampled from an adult who was a healthcare worker with PCR-confirmed SARS-CoV-2 infection or an uninfected control (not recorded which). CDR3s include the opening cysteine and the closing phenylalanine or tryptophan. Each record gives: clone size, J gene, D gene, V gene, CDR3 length, CDR3 DNA, CDR3 protein. D genes are given only for firm matches. Expanded clones get a size class; other rows say once, few or many, or leave the size out.

clone_size: many; j_call: TRBJ2-1; d_call: TRBD2; v_call: TRBV30; cdr3_length: 16; cdr3_nt: TGTGCCTGGAGTAATAGCGGGGGAGCCTTGCTAGATGAGCAGTTCTTC; cdr3_aa: CAWSNSGGALLDEQFF
clone_size: few; j_call: TRBJ2-5; d_call: NA; v_call: TRBV3-1; cdr3_length: 12; cdr3_nt: TGTGCCAGCAGCCAAGGGGTATGGACCCAGTACTTC; cdr3_aa: CASSQGVWTQYF
clone_size: NA; j_call: TRBJ2-4; d_call: TRBD2; v_call: TRBV20-1; cdr3_length: 16; cdr3_nt: TGCAGTGCAAGTCCGGGAGGGGAATTCGGCAAAAACATTCAGTACTTC; cdr3_aa: CSASPGGEFGKNIQYF
clone_size: NA; j_call: TRBJ2-2; d_call: NA; v_call: TRBV15; cdr3_length: 15; cdr3_nt: TGTGCCACCAGCTTCCGTCGGGGGAACACCGGGGAGCTGTTTTTT; cdr3_aa: CATSFRRGNTGELFF
clone_size: many; j_call: TRBJ1-5; d_call: NA; v_call: TRBV20-1; cdr3_length: 13; cdr3_nt: TGCAGTGCTAGGGGAAGTTGCAATCAGCCCCAGCATTTT; cdr3_aa: CSARGSCNQPQHF
clone_size: NA; j_call: TRBJ2-1; d_call: TRBD1; v_call: TRBV6-6; cdr3_length: 16; cdr3_nt: TGTGCCAGCAGTTACTCGAGACAGGGTGCCTACAATGAGCAGTTCTTC; cdr3_aa: CASSYSRQGAYNEQFF
clone_size: NA; j_call: TRBJ1-1; d_call: NA; v_call: TRBV11-2; cdr3_length: 14; cdr3_nt: TGTGCCAGCAGCTTCCGGGGTCCAACGGCTGAAGCTTTCTTT; cdr3_aa: CASSFRGPTAEAFF
clone_size: many; j_call: TRBJ2-1; d_call: NA; v_call: TRBV29-1; cdr3_length: 11; cdr3_nt: TGCAGCGTTGGAGCAATTAATGAGCAGTTCTTC; cdr3_aa: CSVGAINEQFF
clone_size: few; j_call: TRBJ2-6; d_call: NA; v_call: TRBV27; cdr3_length: 18; cdr3_nt: TGTGCCAGCAGTTTATGGGGGCCCTCGCACTCTGGGGCCAACGTCCTGACTTTC; cdr3_aa: CASSLWGPSHSGANVLTF
clone_size: few; j_call: TRBJ2-5; d_call: NA; v_call: TRBV20-1; cdr3_length: 12; cdr3_nt: TGCAGTGCTAGATTGGAGGAAGAGACCCAGTACTTC; cdr3_aa: CSARLEEETQYF
clone_size: NA; j_call: TRBJ2-1; d_call: TRBD2; v_call: TRBV2; cdr3_length: 14; cdr3_nt: TGTGCCTCCAGCGCAGCGGGGGGCCACAATGAGCAGTTCTTC; cdr3_aa: CASSAAGGHNEQFF
clone_size: few; j_call: TRBJ1-2; d_call: TRBD1; v_call: TRBV6-1; cdr3_length: 16; cdr3_nt: TGTGCCAGCAGTAGACAGGGGGGCATTGGGATTTATGGCTACACCTTC; cdr3_aa: CASSRQGGIGIYGYTF